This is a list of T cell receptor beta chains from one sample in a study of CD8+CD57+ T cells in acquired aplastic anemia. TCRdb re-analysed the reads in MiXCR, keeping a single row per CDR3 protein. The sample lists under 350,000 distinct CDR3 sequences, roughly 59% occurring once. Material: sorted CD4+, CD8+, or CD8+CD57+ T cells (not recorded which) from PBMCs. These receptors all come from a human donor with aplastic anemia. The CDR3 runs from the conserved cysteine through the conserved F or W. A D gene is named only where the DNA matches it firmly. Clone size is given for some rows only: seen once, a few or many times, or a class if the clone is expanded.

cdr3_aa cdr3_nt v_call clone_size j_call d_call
CASSFRDSGYEQYF TGTGCCAGCAGCTTCCGGGACAGTGGCTACGAGCAGTACTTC TRBV7-9 NA TRBJ2-7 TRBD1
CSANRVLDSPLHF TGCAGTGCTAACCGGGTCTTAGATTCACCCCTCCACTTT TRBV20-1 NA TRBJ1-6 NA
CASSSGLAGPNQYF TGTGCCAGCAGCTCAGGACTAGCCGGCCCCAACCAGTACTTC TRBV5-6 NA TRBJ2-7 TRBD2
CAITENTGELFF TGTGCCATCACCGAGAACACCGGGGAGCTGTTTTTT TRBV10-3 NA TRBJ2-2 NA
CASSPSPSSYEQYF TGTGCCAGCAGCCCATCCCCTAGCAGCTACGAGCAGTACTTC TRBV7-8 NA TRBJ2-7 NA
CASSPPGGETQSYQPQHF TGTGCCAGCAGCCCCCCTGGGGGAGAGACCCAGTCCTATCAGCCCCAGCATTTT TRBV7-3 NA TRBJ1-5 NA
CSVLRDRGGTQYF TGCAGCGTTCTCCGGGACAGGGGAGGTACGCAGTATTTT TRBV29-1 few TRBJ2-3 TRBD1
CASSYSINLGTEAFF TGTGCCAGCAGTTATTCCATCAACCTGGGGACTGAAGCTTTCTTT TRBV6-5 many TRBJ1-1 NA
CASSFAGLGTDTQYF TGTGCCAGCAGCTTCGCGGGGTTGGGCACAGATACGCAGTATTTT TRBV7-2 NA TRBJ2-3 NA
CASSGKVPYEQYF TGTGCCAGCAGTGGAAAAGTTCCCTACGAGCAGTACTTC TRBV2 NA TRBJ2-7 NA
CATSLNPINTYEQYF TGTGCCACCAGCTTAAATCCAATTAACACCTACGAGCAGTACTTC TRBV15 NA TRBJ2-7 NA
CASSEDVREKLFF TGCGCCAGCAGCGAGGACGTTAGGGAAAAACTGTTTTTT TRBV5-1 NA TRBJ1-4 NA
CASSQGQNSGNTIYF TGTGCCAGCTCCCAGGGACAGAACTCTGGAAACACCATATATTTT TRBV18 NA TRBJ1-3 TRBD1
CASCLGRRAGEQYF TGTGCCAGCTGCTTGGGACGCCGGGCGGGGGAGCAGTACTTC TRBV12-3/TRBV12-4 NA TRBJ2-7 NA
CASKAGADTQYF TGTGCCAGCAAAGCGGGGGCAGATACGCAGTATTTT TRBV6-5 NA TRBJ2-3 TRBD2
CAISDPLRTVGSNTGELFF TGTGCCATCAGTGACCCCCTCCGGACAGTTGGTTCGAACACCGGGGAGCTGTTTTTT TRBV10-3 NA TRBJ2-2 NA
CASSPGGLFF TGCGCCAGCAGCCCCGGGGGGCTGTTTTTT TRBV5-1 NA TRBJ2-2 NA